This record covers a single T cell receptor beta chain. The antigen remains unidentified. This sample is drawn from a study of T cell responses to AZD1222 COVID-19 vaccine. Data came from immunoSEQ multiplex PCR; TCRdb stores just in-frame clones and leaves some out. The sample shows 84,000 or so clones, roughly nine tenths of them seen only once. The study, taken as a whole, reports: Repertoire sampling occurred only after the peak T cell response.

With 0 bases removed from V and 5 bases from J, the gap between germline ends came to 15 bases. Per the germline V gene, CDR1 is KGHDR and CDR2 is SFDVKD. The CDR3 is 16 residues long. The chain carries TRBV24-1 and TRBJ2-5, with D perhaps TRBD1 (6 bases). The specimen comprised peripheral blood, sampled on day 0 of AZD1222 vaccination. The receptor comes from an adult in good health. As DNA, the CDR3 is TGTGCCACCAGTGATTTGAGGGCAGGGGAATATGAGACCCAGTACTTC. Amino acids: CATSDLRAGEYETQYF.